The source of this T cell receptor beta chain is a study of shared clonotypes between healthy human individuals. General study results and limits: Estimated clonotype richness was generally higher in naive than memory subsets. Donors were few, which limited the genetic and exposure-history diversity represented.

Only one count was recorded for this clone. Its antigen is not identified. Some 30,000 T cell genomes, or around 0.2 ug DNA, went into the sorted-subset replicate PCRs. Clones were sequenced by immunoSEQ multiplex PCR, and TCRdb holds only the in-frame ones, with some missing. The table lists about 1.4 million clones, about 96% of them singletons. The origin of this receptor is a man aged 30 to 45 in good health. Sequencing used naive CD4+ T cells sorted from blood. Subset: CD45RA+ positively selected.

The DNA of the CDR3 is TGTGCCAGCAGCGTAGAATCCGGGACGGGGACAGATACGCAGTATTTT. It translates to CASSVESGTGTDTQYF. The V gene is TRBV9, the J gene TRBJ2-3; D may be TRBD1 or TRBD2 (5 bases each). Germline CDR1 is SGDLS and CDR2 is YYNGEE. V gave up 0 bases and J gave up 3 bases, with 14 bases separating them. The CDR3 runs to 16 residues.